Below are 12 T cell receptor beta chains sequenced from a single sample in a study of technical replicates of blood from several donors. Using immunoSEQ multiplex PCR, the repertoire was profiled, and TCRdb retains in-frame clones only, with some absent. This table has about 100,000 clones, 96% appearing once. Sequenced input: T cells isolated from PBMCs. These receptors all stem from a human donor in good health.

This rearrangement joins TRBV28 to TRBJ1-4; 8 positions match TRBD1. Trimming at V came to 7 bases and at J to 2 bases, leaving 3 bases not matched to a gene. Germline V lookup: CDR1 MDHEN, CDR2 SYDVKM. This CDR3 comprises 14 residues. CDR3 sequence: CASTWTGTNEKLFF. The CDR3 nucleotides are TGTGCCAGCACCTGGACAGGGACTAATGAAAAACTGTTTTTT.

The chain employs TRBV18 and TRBJ2-5; 8 nucleotides agree with TRBD1. This CDR3 has 14 residues. The V and J ends lost 2 bases and 3 bases, in that order; junction bases with no gene match: 2. CDR1 and CDR2 from the germline V gene are KGHSH and LQKENI. As DNA, the CDR3 is TGTGCCAGCTCACCAGGGACAGGAGAAGAGACCCAGTACTTC. This encodes CASSPGTGEETQYF.

The rearrangement links TRBV6-1 to TRBJ1-6; 11 bases agree with TRBD1. Germline-derived CDR1 and CDR2 are MNHNS and SASEGT. Germline trimming cut 4 bases from V and 9 bases from J; bases unmatched to any gene: 5. The CDR3 is 15 residues long. The CDR3 region has the DNA TGTGCCAGCAGTGCCACCGGGACAGGGGGTTCACCCCTCCACTTT. This codes for CASSATGTGGSPLHF.

The chain joins TRBV6-5 to TRBJ1-5, with TRBD1 identical over 10 bases. With V trimmed by 2 bases and J by 4 bases, 5 bases remained unmatched. This CDR3 spans 16 amino acids. Germline lookup yields CDR1 MNHEY and CDR2 SVGAGI. CDR3 bases: TGTGCCAGCAGTTACCCGGGACAGGGGAAGAATCAGCCCCAGCATTTT. Protein: CASSYPGQGKNQPQHF.

The chain has TRBV29-1 and TRBJ2-1; 9 bases agree with TRBD2. Germline V gene lookup returns CDR1 SQVTM and CDR2 ANQGSEA. Germline trimming cut 7 bases from V and 4 bases from J; bases unmatched to any gene: 14. The CDR3 has 16 residues. CDR3 protein: CSGGGVAGGSYNEQFF. The CDR3 DNA follows: TGCAGCGGTGGCGGGGTTGCGGGAGGGAGTTACAATGAGCAGTTCTTC.

The chain couples TRBV19 to TRBJ1-1, with TRBD1 identical over 9 bases. This CDR3 contains 14 residues. From germline, CDR1 is LNHDA and CDR2 SQIVND (reference sequence). The V and J ends lost 3 bases and 8 bases, in that order; junction bases with no gene match: 7. As DNA, the CDR3 is TGTGCCAGTAGTATGAGGACAGGGGCTTCGGAAGCTTTCTTT. Amino acid sequence: CASSMRTGASEAFF. Filled out from reference TRBV19 and TRBJ1-1, the complete variable domain reads DGGITQSPKYLFRKEGQNVTLSCEQNLNHDAMYWYRQDPGQGLRLIYYSQIVNDFQKGDIAEGYSVSREKKESFPLTVTSAQKNPTAFYLCASSMRTGASEAFFGQGTRLTVV.

The gene calls are TRBV28 and TRBJ1-4; no firm D call. Germline assignment: CDR1 MDHEN and CDR2 SYDVKM. The CDR3 contains 16 residues. V lost 5 bases and J lost 0, with 13 bases in between. The CDR3 DNA follows: TGTGCCAGCAGTCCGTATCGAGGTACAACTAATGAAAAACTGTTTTTT. It encodes CASSPYRGTTNEKLFF.

This clone was observed once. This chain uses TRBV28 with TRBJ2-6; no clear D gene. The germline V gene has CDR1 MDHEN and CDR2 SYDVKM. The CDR3 runs 14 residues. Trimming stripped 5 bases from V and 2 bases from J, with 7 bases between. The CDR3 nucleotides read TGTGCCAGCAGTCCGCCGGCTGGGGCCAACGTCCTGACTTTC. It yields the protein CASSPPAGANVLTF.

The genes are TRBV5-1 and TRBJ1-1; D remains unclear. Deletions cut 1 base from V and 2 bases from J, with 12 bases between. Germline V CDR1 and CDR2: SGHRS, YFSETQ. The CDR3 sequence is 15 residues long. The CDR3 sequence is CASSLSIQVNTEAFF. The CDR3 DNA is TGCGCCAGCAGCTTGAGTATCCAGGTTAACACTGAAGCTTTCTTT.

The CDR3 region is CASSLGLAENEQFF. For the CDR3, the DNA is TGCGCCAGCAGCTTGGGACTAGCGGAAAATGAGCAGTTCTTC. This chain connects TRBV5-1 to TRBJ2-1, with TRBD2 identical over 9 bases. Per germline, CDR1 SGHRS and CDR2 YFSETQ. CDR3 length equals 14 residues. The V segment lost 0 bases and the J segment 7 bases; nucleotides outside the gene matches: 2. Full variable domain (rest looked up from reference TRBV5-1 and TRBJ2-1): KAGVTQTPRYLIKTRGQQVTLSCSPISGHRSVSWYQQTPGQGLQFLFEYFSETQRNKGNFPGRFSGRQFSNSRSEMNVSTLELGDSALYLCASSLGLAENEQFFGPGTRLTVL.

The CDR3 sequence is CASSYSGGAIDTQYF. The CDR3 DNA reads TGTGCCAGCAGTTACAGCGGGGGGGCCATAGATACGCAGTATTTT. This rearrangement joins TRBV6-5 to TRBJ2-3; 10 bases fit TRBD2. V dropped 2 bases and J dropped 5; count of bases not matched to a gene: 4. CDR3 length: 15 amino acids. The germline gives CDR1 MNHEY, CDR2 SVGAGI.

The gene calls are TRBV27 and TRBJ2-1, with TRBD2 matching 8 bases. Germline trimming cut 4 bases from V and 4 bases from J; bases unmatched to any gene: 9. Germline loops: CDR1 MNHEY, CDR2 SMNVEV (reference sequence). The CDR3 extends over 16 amino acids. CDR3: CASSSIAGMAYNEQFF. CDR3 nucleotides: TGTGCCAGCAGTTCTATAGCGGGAATGGCTTACAATGAGCAGTTCTTC.